Shown below are 17 T cell receptor beta chains from a single sample sequenced in a study of cytomegalovirus exposure and HLA in healthy donors. A multiplex PCR was run with 60 Vbeta primers and 13 Jbeta primers. Sequencing used immunoSEQ multiplex PCR; TCRdb keeps in-frame clones, though not all of them. The top ten clones hold less than 6.5% of a sample with under 150,000 clones, 75% to 90% of them seen once. What was sequenced was PBMCs. Every receptor here comes from a woman aged 40 to 50 in good health and CMV-seropositive.

Comments on this clone: It is likely a read error, because the conserved phenylalanine at the end of the CDR3 is missing. This chain links TRBV7-2 with TRBJ1-2; D gene ambiguous. Germline V gene lookup returns CDR1 SGHTA and CDR2 FQGNSA. This CDR3 region has 14 residues. V lost 5 bases and J lost 2, with 12 bases in between. The CDR3 spells CASSPDGLNYGYTS. Written as DNA, the CDR3 is TGTGCCAGCAGCCCGGACGGACTCAACTATGGCTACACCTCC.

This rearrangement joins TRBV7-9 to TRBJ2-1; 12 bases line up with TRBD2. V shed 2 bases and J 4 bases; nucleotides not matched to a gene: 3. CDR3 size: 16 residues. Germline loops: CDR1 SEHNR, CDR2 FQNEAQ (reference sequence). This CDR3 is CASSLLAGGIYNEQFF. CDR3 in DNA: TGTGCCAGCAGCTTACTAGCGGGGGGGATATACAATGAGCAGTTCTTC. Full variable domain (remainder filled in from reference TRBV7-9 and TRBJ2-1): DTGVSQNPRHKITKRGQNVTFRCDPISEHNRLYWYRQTLGQGPEFLTYFQNEAQLEKSRLLSDRFSAERPKGSFSTLEIQRTEQGDSAMYLCASSLLAGGIYNEQFFGPGTRLTVL.

V gene TRBV7-8 combines with J gene TRBJ1-3; no definite D call. Germline V gives CDR1 SGHVS, CDR2 FQNEAQ. The CDR3 has 16 residues. V lost 0 bases and J lost 2, with 11 bases in between. CDR3 DNA sequence: TGTGCCAGCAGCTTAGCGGCGGTACACCCTGGAAACACCATATATTTT. Protein: CASSLAAVHPGNTIYF.

The V and J genes are TRBV30 and TRBJ1-1; the D is unclear. Germline lookup yields CDR1 GTSNPN and CDR2 SVGIG (reference sequence). The CDR3 spans 12 residues. V lost 4 bases, J lost 0 bases, and 6 bases lay in between. CDR3 amino acids: CAWNRLNTEAFF. DNA for the CDR3: TGTGCCTGGAACAGATTGAACACTGAAGCTTTCTTT.

The chain combines TRBV19 with TRBJ2-1; 11 bases align to TRBD2. The germline V gene has CDR1 LNHDA and CDR2 SQIVND (reference sequence). With 6 bases clipped from V and 4 bases from J, the junction kept 5 bases outside the gene matches. The CDR3 contains 15 residues. CDR3 coding DNA: TGTGCCAGTAGCCGGACTAGCGGGCCTTACAATGAGCAGTTCTTC. Translated: CASSRTSGPYNEQFF.

In its sample, this clone was seen a few times. This rearrangement joins TRBV5-4 to TRBJ2-5, with a tentative D call TRBD2 (7 bases). Germline V CDR1 and CDR2: SGHNT, YYREEE (reference sequence). Trimming took 2 bases from V and 3 from J, leaving 11 bases between them. CDR3 length equals 14 residues. The CDR3 sequence: CASSFLGGEETQYF. Here the CDR3 DNA reads TGTGCCAGCAGCTTCTTAGGGGGGGAAGAGACCCAGTACTTC.

This chain links TRBV5-4 with TRBJ1-2; D unresolved. V was clipped by 0 bases and J by 4 bases, with 7 bases between them. The germline V gene has CDR1 SGHNT and CDR2 YYREEE (reference sequence). CDR3 size: 13 residues. The CDR3 region is CASSLDRFYGYTF. CDR3 nucleotides: TGTGCCAGCAGCTTGGACAGATTCTATGGCTACACCTTC.

The genes are TRBV30 and TRBJ2-5, with 13 bases that match TRBD2. With V trimmed by 8 bases and J by 5 bases, 11 bases remained unmatched. The germline CDR1 and CDR2 sequences are GTSNPN and SVGIG (reference sequence). This CDR3 region has 15 residues. CDR3 sequence (DNA): TGTGCCACCTCACTAGCGGGGGGGCCTGAGGAGACCCAGTACTTC. Residues: CATSLAGGPEETQYF.

The rearrangement uses TRBV28 and TRBJ2-1; 9 nucleotides match TRBD2. The CDR3 is 16 amino acids. The V segment lost 5 bases and the J segment 4 bases; nucleotides outside the gene matches: 9. CDR1 is MDHEN, CDR2 SYDVKM, per germline. The CDR3 sequence: CASSGTGTSLYNEQFF. CDR3 nucleotide sequence: TGTGCCAGCAGTGGGACCGGGACTAGCTTATACAATGAGCAGTTCTTC.

The CDR3 is CASSVELAGRGQETQYF. CDR3 in DNA: TGTGCCAGCAGCGTAGAACTAGCGGGAAGAGGGCAAGAGACCCAGTACTTC. V gene TRBV9 combines with J gene TRBJ2-5, with 10 bases that match TRBD2. Germline values: CDR1 SGDLS, CDR2 YYNGEE. This CDR3 comprises 17 residues. The ends lost 0 bases at V and 2 bases at J; junction bases unmatched: 7.

In this sample, this clone turned up a few times. V is TRBV10-3 and J is TRBJ2-6; 8 positions match TRBD1. CDR1 is ENHRY, CDR2 SYGVKD, per germline. J was trimmed by 0 bases and V by 6 bases; bases with no gene match: 13. The CDR3 has 19 amino acids. CDR3 region: CAIRHARTGLFSGANVLTF. As DNA, the CDR3 is TGTGCCATCAGGCATGCTAGGACAGGGCTTTTCTCTGGGGCCAACGTCCTGACTTTC.

The chain recombines TRBV4-1 with TRBJ1-4; D gene unclear. This CDR3 is 17 amino acids long. V dropped 1 base and J dropped 5 bases, with 17 bases sitting between them. Per germline, CDR1 MGHRA and CDR2 YSYEKL. CDR3 residues: CASSQVSAPQLNEKLFF. CDR3 bases: TGCGCCAGCAGCCAAGTATCTGCGCCACAGTTAAATGAAAAACTGTTTTTT.

V and J are TRBV30 and TRBJ1-1; possible D gene TRBD1, 5 bases. Germline V lookup: CDR1 GTSNPN, CDR2 SVGIG (reference sequence). This CDR3 has 14 residues. Deletions cut 4 bases from V and 3 bases from J, with 15 bases between. The CDR3 here is CAWTIQGFYTEAFF. CDR3 sequence (DNA): TGTGCCTGGACTATCCAGGGATTTTACACTGAAGCTTTCTTT. The complete variable domain, with remaining parts taken from reference TRBV30 and TRBJ1-1, reads SQTIHQWPATLVQPVGSPLSLECTVEGTSNPNLYWYRQAAGRGLQLLFYSVGIGQISSEVPQNLSASRPQDRQFILSSKKLLLSDSGFYLCAWTIQGFYTEAFFGQGTRLTVV.

The rearrangement uses TRBV9 and TRBJ1-1; D unclear. The V end was cut by 0 bases, the J end by 4 bases, with 7 bases between. The CDR3 runs to 13 residues. Germline V gene data show CDR1 as SGDLS and CDR2 as YYNGEE. CDR3: CASSVDLATEAFF. CDR3 bases: TGTGCCAGCAGCGTAGATCTGGCCACTGAAGCTTTCTTT.

The chain joins TRBV6-5 to TRBJ1-5, with 7 positions matching TRBD1. Germline CDR1 reads MNHEY; CDR2 reads SVGAGI. The CDR3 has 15 residues. V lost 7 bases to trimming and J lost 7 bases; unmatched junction nucleotides: 13. The CDR3 region has the DNA TGTGCCAGCACTATAGGGGGCCAGGGCGGCCAGCCCCAGCATTTT. Residues: CASTIGGQGGQPQHF.

This chain uses TRBV19 with TRBJ2-2, with D possibly TRBD1 on 5 matching bases. Trimming stripped 4 bases from V and 5 bases from J, with 14 bases between. CDR1 and CDR2 (germline): LNHDA, SQIVND (reference sequence). CDR3 length: 15 amino acids. This CDR3 is CASSRQFSLTGELFF. In nucleotides, the CDR3 is TGTGCCAGTAGTAGACAGTTTAGCTTGACCGGGGAGCTGTTTTTT.

V is TRBV13 and J is TRBJ2-5, with D possibly being TRBD2 (6 bases). The CDR3 sequence is 15 residues long. In germline, CDR1 is PRHDT, CDR2 FYEKMQ (reference sequence). Trimming took off 1 base at V and 1 base at J, with 10 bases between the two ends. CDR3 in amino acids: CASSLAGVLQETQYF. DNA for the CDR3: TGTGCCAGCAGCTTAGCGGGAGTTCTCCAAGAGACCCAGTACTTC.